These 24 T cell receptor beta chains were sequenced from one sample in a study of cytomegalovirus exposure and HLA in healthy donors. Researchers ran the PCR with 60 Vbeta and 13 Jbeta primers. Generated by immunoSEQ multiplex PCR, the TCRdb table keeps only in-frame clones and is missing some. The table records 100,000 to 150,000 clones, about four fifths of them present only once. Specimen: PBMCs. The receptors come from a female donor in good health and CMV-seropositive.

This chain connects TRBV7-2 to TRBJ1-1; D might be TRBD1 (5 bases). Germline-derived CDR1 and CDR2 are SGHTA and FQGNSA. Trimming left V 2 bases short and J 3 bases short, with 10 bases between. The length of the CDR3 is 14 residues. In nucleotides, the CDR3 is TGTGCCAGCAGCTTACGGGGGTTCGACACTGAAGCTTTCTTT. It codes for CASSLRGFDTEAFF. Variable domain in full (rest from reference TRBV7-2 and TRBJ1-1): GAGVSQSPSNKVTEKGKDVELRCDPISGHTALYWYRQSLGQGLEFLIYFQGNSAPDKSGLPSDRFSAERTGGSVSTLTIQRTQQEDSAVYLCASSLRGFDTEAFFGQGTRLTVV.

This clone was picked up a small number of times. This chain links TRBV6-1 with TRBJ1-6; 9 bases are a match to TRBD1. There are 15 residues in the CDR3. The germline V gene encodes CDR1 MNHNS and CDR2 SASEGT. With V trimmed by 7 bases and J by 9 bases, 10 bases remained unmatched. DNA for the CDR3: TGTGCCAGCAATACCCCAGGACAGGGGAGTTCACCCCTCCACTTT. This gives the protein CASNTPGQGSSPLHF.

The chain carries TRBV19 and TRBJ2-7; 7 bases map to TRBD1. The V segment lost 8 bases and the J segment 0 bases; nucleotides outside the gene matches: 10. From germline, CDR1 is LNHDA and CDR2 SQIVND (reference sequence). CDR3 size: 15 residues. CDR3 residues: CASAQRQGNSYEQYF. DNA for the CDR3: TGTGCCAGTGCGCAGAGACAGGGAAACTCCTACGAGCAGTACTTC.

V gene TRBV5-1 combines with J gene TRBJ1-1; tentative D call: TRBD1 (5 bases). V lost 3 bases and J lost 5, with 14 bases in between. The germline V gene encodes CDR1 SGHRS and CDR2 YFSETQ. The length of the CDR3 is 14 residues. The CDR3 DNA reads TGCGCCAGCAGCTGGGGGGGGGTGGGGACTGAAGCTTTCTTT. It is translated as CASSWGGVGTEAFF.

CDR3 DNA sequence: TGTGCCAGCACCATACCGGGAGGGACTGAAGCTTTCTTT. This codes for CASTIPGGTEAFF. The J gene is TRBJ1-1, the V gene TRBV6-5, with unresolved D. Trimming left V 7 bases short and J 5 bases short, with 14 bases between. This CDR3 has 13 residues. The germline V gene encodes CDR1 MNHEY and CDR2 SVGAGI.

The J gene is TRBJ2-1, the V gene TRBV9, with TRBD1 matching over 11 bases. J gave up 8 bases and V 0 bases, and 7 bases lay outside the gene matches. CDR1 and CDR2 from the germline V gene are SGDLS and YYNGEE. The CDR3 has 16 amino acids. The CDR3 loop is CASSVGGTGGFDEQFF. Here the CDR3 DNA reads TGTGCCAGCAGCGTAGGTGGGACAGGGGGTTTCGATGAGCAGTTCTTC.

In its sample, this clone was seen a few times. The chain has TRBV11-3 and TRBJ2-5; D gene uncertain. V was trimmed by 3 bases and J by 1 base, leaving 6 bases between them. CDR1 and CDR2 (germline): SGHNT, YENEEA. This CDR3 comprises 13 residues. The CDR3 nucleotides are TGTGCCAGCAGCTTTAGCACCCAAGAGACCCAGTACTTC. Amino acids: CASSFSTQETQYF.

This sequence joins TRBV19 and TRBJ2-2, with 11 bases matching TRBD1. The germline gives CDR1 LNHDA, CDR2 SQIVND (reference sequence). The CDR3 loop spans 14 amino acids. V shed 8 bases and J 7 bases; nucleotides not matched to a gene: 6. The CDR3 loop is CASYGQGAGGELFF. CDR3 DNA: TGTGCCAGTTACGGACAGGGGGCGGGCGGGGAGCTGTTTTTT.

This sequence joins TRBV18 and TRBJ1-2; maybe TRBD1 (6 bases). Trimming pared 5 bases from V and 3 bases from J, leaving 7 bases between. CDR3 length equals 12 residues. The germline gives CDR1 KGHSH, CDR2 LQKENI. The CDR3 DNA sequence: TGTGCCAGCTCAGAGGGGGACTATGGCTACACCTTC. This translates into CASSEGDYGYTF. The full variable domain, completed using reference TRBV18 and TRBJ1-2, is NAGVMQNPRHLVRRRGQEARLRCSPMKGHSHVYWYRQLPEEGLKFMVYLQKENIIDESGMPKERFSAEFPKEGPSILRIQQVVRGDSAAYFCASSEGDYGYTFGSGTRLTVV.

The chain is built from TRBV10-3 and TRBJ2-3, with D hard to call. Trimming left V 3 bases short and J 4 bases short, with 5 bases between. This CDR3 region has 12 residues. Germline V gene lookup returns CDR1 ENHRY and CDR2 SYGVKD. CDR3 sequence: CAISDEADTQYF. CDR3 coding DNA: TGTGCCATCAGTGATGAGGCAGATACGCAGTATTTT.

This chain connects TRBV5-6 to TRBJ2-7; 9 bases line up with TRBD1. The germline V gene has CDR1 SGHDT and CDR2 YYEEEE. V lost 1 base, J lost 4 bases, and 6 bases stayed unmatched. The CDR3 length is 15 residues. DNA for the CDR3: TGTGCCAGCAGCTTGCGGGTAGGACAGGGGTACGAGCAGTACTTC. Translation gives CASSLRVGQGYEQYF.

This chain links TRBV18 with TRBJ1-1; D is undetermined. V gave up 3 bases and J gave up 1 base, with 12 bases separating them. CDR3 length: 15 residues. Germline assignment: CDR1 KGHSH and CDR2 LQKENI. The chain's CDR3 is CASSPIIEGNTEAFF. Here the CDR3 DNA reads TGTGCCAGCTCACCGATTATAGAGGGGAACACTGAAGCTTTCTTT. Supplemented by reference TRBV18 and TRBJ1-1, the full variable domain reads NAGVMQNPRHLVRRRGQEARLRCSPMKGHSHVYWYRQLPEEGLKFMVYLQKENIIDESGMPKERFSAEFPKEGPSILRIQQVVRGDSAAYFCASSPIIEGNTEAFFGQGTRLTVV.

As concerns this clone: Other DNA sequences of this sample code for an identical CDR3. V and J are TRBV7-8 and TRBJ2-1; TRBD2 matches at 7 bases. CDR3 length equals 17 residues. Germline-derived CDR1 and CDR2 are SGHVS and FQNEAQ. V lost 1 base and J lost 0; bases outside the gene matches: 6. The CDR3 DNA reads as TGTGCCAGCAGCTTAGGGGGCGGGGGTAGCTCCTACAATGAGCAGTTCTTC. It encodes CASSLGGGGSSYNEQFF. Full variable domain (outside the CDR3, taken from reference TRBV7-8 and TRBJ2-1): GAGVSQSPRYKVAKRGQDVALRCDPISGHVSLFWYQQALGQGPEFLTYFQNEAQLDKSGLPSDRFFAERPEGSVSTLKIQRTQQEDSAVYLCASSLGGGGSSYNEQFFGPGTRLTVL.

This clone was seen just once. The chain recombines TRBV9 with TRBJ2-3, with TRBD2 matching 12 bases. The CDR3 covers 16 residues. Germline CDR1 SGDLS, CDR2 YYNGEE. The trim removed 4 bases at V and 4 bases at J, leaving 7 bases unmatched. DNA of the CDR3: TGTGCCAGCAGCCCTAGCGGGGGGGCCCCCTCAGATACGCAGTATTTT. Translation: CASSPSGGAPSDTQYF.

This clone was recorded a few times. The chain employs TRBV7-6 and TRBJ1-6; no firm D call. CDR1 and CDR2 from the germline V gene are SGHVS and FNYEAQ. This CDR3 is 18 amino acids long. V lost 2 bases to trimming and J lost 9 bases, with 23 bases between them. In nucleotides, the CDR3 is TGTGCCAGCAGCTTATGGAGGAGGGTAACTAGCAGTATTTCACCCCTCCACTTT. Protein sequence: CASSLWRRVTSSISPLHF.

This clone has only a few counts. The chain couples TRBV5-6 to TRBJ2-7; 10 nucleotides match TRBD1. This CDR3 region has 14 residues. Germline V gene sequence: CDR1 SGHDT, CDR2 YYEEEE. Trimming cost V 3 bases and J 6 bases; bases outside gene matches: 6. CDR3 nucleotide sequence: TGTGCCAGCAGCTGGTGGGACAGGGGACTCGAGCAGTACTTC. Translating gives CASSWWDRGLEQYF.

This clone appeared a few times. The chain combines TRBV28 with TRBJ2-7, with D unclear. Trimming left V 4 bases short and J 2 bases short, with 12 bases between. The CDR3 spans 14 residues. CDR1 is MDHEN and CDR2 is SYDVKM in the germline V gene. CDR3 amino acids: CASSSPGSPYEQYF. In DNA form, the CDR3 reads TGTGCCAGCAGTTCCCCGGGTTCCCCCTACGAGCAGTACTTC.

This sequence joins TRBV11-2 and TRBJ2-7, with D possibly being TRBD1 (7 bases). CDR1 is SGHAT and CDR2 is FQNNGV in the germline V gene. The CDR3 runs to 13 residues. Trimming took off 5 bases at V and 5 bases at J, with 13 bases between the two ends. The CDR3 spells CASSRRGVDEQYF. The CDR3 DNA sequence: TGTGCCAGCAGCCGCAGGGGGGTCGACGAGCAGTACTTC.

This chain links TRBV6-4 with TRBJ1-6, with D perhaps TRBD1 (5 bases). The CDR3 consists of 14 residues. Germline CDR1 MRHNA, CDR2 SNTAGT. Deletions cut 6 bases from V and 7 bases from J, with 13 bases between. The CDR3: CASSPAGYNSPLHF. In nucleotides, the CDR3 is TGTGCCAGCAGCCCCGCAGGGTACAATTCACCCCTCCACTTT.

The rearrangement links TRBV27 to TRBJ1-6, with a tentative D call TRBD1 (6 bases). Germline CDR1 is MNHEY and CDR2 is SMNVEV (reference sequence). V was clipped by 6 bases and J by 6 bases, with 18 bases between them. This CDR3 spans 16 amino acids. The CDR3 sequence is CASSKLNGQINSPLHF. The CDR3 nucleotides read TGTGCCAGCAGCAAACTAAACGGACAGATTAATTCACCCCTCCACTTT.

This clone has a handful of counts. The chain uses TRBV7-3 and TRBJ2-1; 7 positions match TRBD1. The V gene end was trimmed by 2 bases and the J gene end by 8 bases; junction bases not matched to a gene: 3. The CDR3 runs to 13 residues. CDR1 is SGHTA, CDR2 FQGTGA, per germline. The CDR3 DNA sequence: TGTGCCAGCAGCTTAGCTACAGGGGATGAGCAGTTCTTC. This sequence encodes CASSLATGDEQFF. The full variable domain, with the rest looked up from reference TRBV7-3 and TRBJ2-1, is GAGVSQTPSNKVTEKGKYVELRCDPISGHTALYWYRQSLGQGPEFLIYFQGTGAADDSGLPNDRFFAVRPEGSVSTLKIQRTERGDSAVYLCASSLATGDEQFFGPGTRLTVL.

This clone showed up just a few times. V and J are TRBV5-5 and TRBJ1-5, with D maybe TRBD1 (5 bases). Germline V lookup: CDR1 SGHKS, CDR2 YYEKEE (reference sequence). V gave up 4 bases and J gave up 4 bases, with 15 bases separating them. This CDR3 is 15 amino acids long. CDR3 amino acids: CASSRGTANNQPQHF. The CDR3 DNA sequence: TGTGCCAGCAGCCGGGGGACCGCTAATAATCAGCCCCAGCATTTT.

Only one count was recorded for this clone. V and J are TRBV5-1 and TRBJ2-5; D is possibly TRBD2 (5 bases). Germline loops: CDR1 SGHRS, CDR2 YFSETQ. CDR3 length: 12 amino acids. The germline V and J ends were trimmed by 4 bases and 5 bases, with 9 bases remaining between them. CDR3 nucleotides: TGCGCCAGCAGCATTCGAGGGGAGACCCAGTACTTC. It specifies CASSIRGETQYF. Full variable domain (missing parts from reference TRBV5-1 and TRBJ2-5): KAGVTQTPRYLIKTRGQQVTLSCSPISGHRSVSWYQQTPGQGLQFLFEYFSETQRNKGNFPGRFSGRQFSNSRSEMNVSTLELGDSALYLCASSIRGETQYFGPGTRLLVL.

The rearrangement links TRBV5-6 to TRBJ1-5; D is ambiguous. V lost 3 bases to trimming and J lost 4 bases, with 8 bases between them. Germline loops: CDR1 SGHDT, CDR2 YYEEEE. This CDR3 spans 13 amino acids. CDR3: CASSSTPNQPQHF. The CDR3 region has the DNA TGTGCCAGCAGCTCCACACCTAATCAGCCCCAGCATTTT.